What follows are 11 T cell receptor beta chains derived from one specimen sequenced in a study of T cells expressing NK-cell markers. TCRdb re-called the 5' RACE reads and catalogs CDR3 proteins one per entry, DNA excluded. The sample table sets out a few hundred thousand distinct CDR3 sequences. Material: blood T cells: a sorted CD56 or NKG2C T cell subset, CD4+ or CD8+ T cells, or bulk PBMC T cells (not recorded which). Source of these receptors: a man younger than 35 in good health.

V usage is TRBV20-1 and J usage is TRBJ2-3; as DNA is missing, the TRBD2 call by TCRdb cannot be tested. Per the germline V gene, CDR1 is DFQATT and CDR2 is SNEGSKA (reference sequence). The CDR3 totals 17 residues. The chain's CDR3 is CSARDLEAGGFTDTQYF.

The V and J genes are TRBV20-1 and TRBJ1-5; TCRdb gives TRBD1 as the D gene, but with no DNA this cannot be confirmed. The CDR3 is 15 amino acids. Germline V lookup: CDR1 DFQATT, CDR2 SNEGSKA (reference sequence). The CDR3 loop is CSATSDASGVEPQHF.

The V and J genes are TRBV20-1 and TRBJ1-2; the D call from TCRdb, TRBD1, cannot be confirmed without DNA. CDR1 and CDR2 (germline): DFQATT, SNEGSKA (reference sequence). The CDR3 runs to 15 residues. The CDR3 region is CSAREPGTGHKDYTF.

The chain employs TRBV3-1 and TRBJ1-1. The CDR3 contains 16 residues. Germline CDR1 reads LGHDT; CDR2 reads YNNKEL (reference sequence). CDR3 loop: CASSQVAQHENTEAFF.

The V and J genes are TRBV6-5 and TRBJ2-3. Germline V gene sequence: CDR1 MNHEY, CDR2 SVGAGI. The CDR3 contains 14 residues. CDR3 residues: CASSYGLFSDTQYF.

The chain employs TRBV5-1 and TRBJ1-2; no DNA is available, so the TRBD1 call from TCRdb remains unchecked. The CDR3 is made up of 17 amino acids. The germline V gene has CDR1 SGHRS and CDR2 YFSETQ. CDR3 residues: CASSLYPPQGIDYGYTF.

The genes are TRBV28 and TRBJ2-2; no DNA is available, so the TRBD2 call from TCRdb remains unchecked. CDR1 is MDHEN and CDR2 is SYDVKM in the germline V gene. This CDR3 spans 15 amino acids. The CDR3 loop is CAGTSGSLNTGELFF.

The chain joins TRBV5-1 to TRBJ2-7; as DNA is missing, the TRBD1 call by TCRdb cannot be tested. From germline, CDR1 is SGHRS and CDR2 YFSETQ. The CDR3 is made up of 16 amino acids. CDR3 sequence: CASSVNRGLGSYEQYF.

The V and J genes are TRBV7-6 and TRBJ2-1; TCRdb reports TRBD1, a call that lacks DNA to check it against. Germline V CDR1 and CDR2: SGHVS, FNYEAQ. The CDR3 runs to 15 residues. The CDR3 here is CASSPDSLAYNEQFF.

V gene TRBV4-2 combines with J gene TRBJ2-1. The CDR3 runs to 16 residues. CDR1 is LGHNA, CDR2 YNFKEQ, per germline. The CDR3 region is CASSQGTSNSYNEQFF.

The genes are TRBV24-1 and TRBJ2-5; with no DNA, the TCRdb D assignment of TRBD1 cannot be verified. This CDR3 is built from 14 residues. CDR1 is KGHDR and CDR2 is SFDVKD in the germline V gene. The CDR3 reads CATSDRTGGETQYF.